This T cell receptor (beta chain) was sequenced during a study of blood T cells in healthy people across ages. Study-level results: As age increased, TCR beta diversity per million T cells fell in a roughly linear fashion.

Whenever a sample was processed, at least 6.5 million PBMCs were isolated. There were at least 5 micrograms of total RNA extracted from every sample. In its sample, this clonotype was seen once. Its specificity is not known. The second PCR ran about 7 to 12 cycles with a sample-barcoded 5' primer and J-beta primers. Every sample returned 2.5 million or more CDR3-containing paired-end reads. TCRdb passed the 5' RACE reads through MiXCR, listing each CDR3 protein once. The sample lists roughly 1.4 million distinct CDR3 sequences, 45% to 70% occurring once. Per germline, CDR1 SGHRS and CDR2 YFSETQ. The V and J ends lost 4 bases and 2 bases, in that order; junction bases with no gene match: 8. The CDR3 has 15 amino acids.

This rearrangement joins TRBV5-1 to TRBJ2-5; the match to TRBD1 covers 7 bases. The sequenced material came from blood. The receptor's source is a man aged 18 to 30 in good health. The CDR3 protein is CASSLGTALQETQYF. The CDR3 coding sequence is TGCGCCAGCAGCCTCGGGACAGCACTACAAGAGACCCAGTACTTC. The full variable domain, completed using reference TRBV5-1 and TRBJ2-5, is KAGVTQTPRYLIKTRGQQVTLSCSPISGHRSVSWYQQTPGQGLQFLFEYFSETQRNKGNFPGRFSGRQFSNSRSEMNVSTLELGDSALYLCASSLGTALQETQYFGPGTRLLVL.